This T cell receptor (beta chain) was captured by sequencing in a study of shared clonotypes between healthy human individuals. Measured with immunoSEQ multiplex PCR; TCRdb has only the in-frame clones, and not every one. The sample shows 1,400,000 or so clones, approximately 98.5% of them seen only once. The CDR3 consists of 18 residues. Germline CDR1 is SGHVS and CDR2 is FQNEAQ. V lost 0 bases to trimming and J lost 4 bases; unmatched junction nucleotides: 12. The sequence was collected from a man aged 30 to 39 in good health. The rearrangement uses TRBV7-8 and TRBJ2-3, with 8 bases identical to TRBD2. The sample taken for sequencing was naive CD4+ T cells sorted from blood. Subset specified: CD45RA+ positively selected. The CDR3 protein is CASSLAGGFGTRADTQYF. CDR3 bases: TGTGCCAGCAGCTTAGCAGGGGGGTTTGGGACTAGAGCAGATACGCAGTATTTT.